These 27 T cell receptor beta chains came from one sample sequenced in a study of CD8+CD57+ T cells in acquired aplastic anemia. TCR beta VDJ and CDR3 profiling used genomic DNA as template. TCRdb called the reads again in MiXCR, with one record for every CDR3 protein. This sample has 150,000 or so distinct CDR3 sequences; roughly half occur once, and the top ten carry approximately 12%. For sequencing, patients were chosen who had shown expansion of CD8+CD57+ cells by flow cytometry. The sample consisted of sorted CD4+, CD8+, or CD8+CD57+ T cells (not recorded which) from PBMCs. Receptor source: a human donor with aplastic anemia.

V is TRBV15 and J is TRBJ2-1, with D possibly TRBD1 on 6 matching bases. Trimming removed 1 base at V and 7 bases at J, with 11 bases between. Per germline, CDR1 LNHNV and CDR2 YYDKDF (reference sequence). This CDR3 spans 14 amino acids. The CDR3 nucleotides read TGTGCCACCAGCAGAGGGGGGCCGAGGAATGAGCAGTTCTTC. The encoded protein is CATSRGGPRNEQFF.

The V call is TRBV7-9, the J call TRBJ1-6; D ambiguous. This CDR3 region has 13 residues. Germline V gene sequence: CDR1 SEHNR, CDR2 FQNEAQ (reference sequence). Trimming took off 5 bases at V and 6 bases at J, with 8 bases between the two ends. The CDR3 DNA follows: TGTGCCAGCAGCCCTCTCCTTAATTCACCCCTCCACTTT. This codes for CASSPLLNSPLHF.

V gene TRBV7-2 combines with J gene TRBJ2-3; D could derive from TRBD1 or TRBD2 (5 bases each). V was cut by 0 bases and J by 2 bases, with 6 bases left in between. Germline-derived CDR1 and CDR2 are SGHTA and FQGNSA. The CDR3 runs to 14 residues. CDR3 DNA sequence: TGTGCCAGCAGCTTAGCGGGGACCACAGATACGCAGTATTTT. It codes for CASSLAGTTDTQYF.

This clonotype was found a few times. The chain joins TRBV7-2 to TRBJ2-5, with TRBD2 as a possible D gene (6 bases). CDR3 length: 14 amino acids. The V gene lost 2 bases and the J gene lost 1 base, with 8 bases spanning the gap. CDR1 is SGHTA and CDR2 is FQGNSA in the germline V gene. The CDR3 region is CASSLLATQETQYF. CDR3 nucleotides: TGTGCCAGCAGCTTACTAGCGACCCAAGAGACCCAGTACTTC.

Remarks on this clonotype: Relative to the germline gene, one junction end is altered; a read error may explain this. The chain has TRBV7-6 and TRBJ2-3, with 7 bases that match TRBD2. The CDR3 loop spans 16 amino acids. Germline V lookup: CDR1 SGHVS, CDR2 FNYEAQ. The CDR3 DNA reads TGTGCCAGCAGCTTAGCGGGCGGGAGAGGGGCAGATACGCGGTATTTT. It specifies CASSLAGGRGADTRYF.

About this clonotype: A clone one base away is much larger, so this may be a read error. The chain couples TRBV11-2 to TRBJ2-1; 7 bases are a match to TRBD2. This CDR3 is built from 13 residues. Per the germline V gene, CDR1 is SGHAT and CDR2 is FQNNGV. CDR3: CASSLGLGRAGSF. CDR3 nucleotides: TGTGCCAGCAGCTTAGGTCTGGGGAGGGCCGGATCCTTC.

The table lists this clonotype with many counts. This sequence joins TRBV7-6 and TRBJ2-1; perhaps TRBD2 as D (7 bases). Germline V CDR1 and CDR2: SGHVS, FNYEAQ. There are 15 residues in the CDR3. V was cut by 5 bases and J by 9 bases, with 20 bases left in between. This CDR3 is CASSPRGGRAVEQFF. In DNA form, the CDR3 reads TGTGCCAGCAGCCCGAGGGGGGGCAGGGCGGTTGAGCAGTTCTTC. Full variable domain (outside the CDR3, taken from reference TRBV7-6 and TRBJ2-1): GAGVSQSPRYKVTKRGQDVALRCDPISGHVSLYWYRQALGQGPEFLTYFNYEAQQDKSGLPNDRFSAERPEGSISTLTIQRTEQRDSAMYRCASSPRGGRAVEQFFGPGTRLTVL.

The chain employs TRBV25-1 and TRBJ1-1, with D unresolved. The CDR3 is 14 amino acids. Germline assignment: CDR1 MGHDK and CDR2 SYGVNS. Trimming left V 1 base short and J 1 base short, with 7 bases between. The CDR3 DNA reads TGTGCCAGCAGTGAATTTGGAGGGAACACTGAAGCTTTCTTT. It yields the protein CASSEFGGNTEAFF.

This chain joins TRBV19 and TRBJ1-5; a possible D gene is TRBD1 (5 bases). V shed 7 bases and J shed 0 bases, with 10 bases lying between them. Germline V gives CDR1 LNHDA, CDR2 SQIVND (reference sequence). The CDR3 consists of 14 residues. This CDR3 reads CASTDTYSNQPQHF. DNA for the CDR3: TGTGCCAGTACGGACACTTATAGCAATCAGCCCCAGCATTTT. Complete variable domain (other parts from reference TRBV19 and TRBJ1-5): DGGITQSPKYLFRKEGQNVTLSCEQNLNHDAMYWYRQDPGQGLRLIYYSQIVNDFQKGDIAEGYSVSREKKESFPLTVTSAQKNPTAFYLCASTDTYSNQPQHFGDGTRLSIL.

In the case of this clonotype: A read error may explain this, as a much larger clone is one base away. The chain links TRBV19 to TRBJ2-7; D gene uncertain. From germline, CDR1 is LNHDA and CDR2 SQIVND (reference sequence). The CDR3 runs 13 residues. CDR3: CASSPGSAYEQHF. The DNA for the CDR3 is TGTGCCAGCAGCCCCGGGTCAGCCTACGAGCAGCACTTC.

This chain uses TRBV7-2 with TRBJ2-2; tentatively, D is TRBD2 (6 bases). Trimming removed 3 bases at V and 7 bases at J, with 21 bases between. From germline, CDR1 is SGHTA and CDR2 FQGNSA. This CDR3 has 17 residues. In DNA form, the CDR3 reads TGTGCCAGCAGCTTTGCGCCCCGGGACTTCGGGGTCGGGGAGCTGTTTTTT. Protein: CASSFAPRDFGVGELFF.

This chain links TRBV9 with TRBJ2-5, with 14 bases that match TRBD2. V was clipped by 0 bases and J by 4 bases; unmatched bases: 2. Germline loops: CDR1 SGDLS, CDR2 YYNGEE. The CDR3 contains 16 residues. For the CDR3, the DNA is TGTGCCAGCAGCGTAGCTGGGACTAGCGGGGGAGAGACCCAGTACTTC. It encodes CASSVAGTSGGETQYF.

V and J are TRBV27 and TRBJ2-1, with a weak D call TRBD2 (7 bases). Trimming took off 0 bases at V and 5 bases at J, with 26 bases between the two ends. Germline CDR1 and CDR2: MNHEY and SMNVEV (reference sequence). The length of the CDR3 is 20 residues. The CDR3, as DNA: TGTGCCAGCAGTTTATCGGGTCGGGGGGCGATGGTCGGCGGGGACAATGAGCAGTTCTTC. Protein sequence: CASSLSGRGAMVGGDNEQFF.

This chain connects TRBV19 to TRBJ1-5, with a possible D match to TRBD1 (5 bases). The CDR3 has 13 amino acids. The germline CDR1 and CDR2 sequences are LNHDA and SQIVND (reference sequence). V was trimmed by 8 bases and J by 2 bases, leaving 10 bases between them. Written as DNA, the CDR3 is TGTGCCAGTGGGACGGGAGGCAATCAGCCCCAGCATTTT. Translating gives CASGTGGNQPQHF.

Written as DNA, the CDR3 is TGTGCCATCAGTTTGGGACTAGCGGTTAACACCGGGGAGCTGTTTTTT. Its translation is CAISLGLAVNTGELFF. The V call is TRBV10-3, the J call TRBJ2-2; the match to TRBD2 covers 11 bases. The CDR3 covers 16 residues. CDR1 and CDR2 from the germline V gene are ENHRY and SYGVKD. The V gene end was trimmed by 5 bases and the J gene end by 2 bases; junction bases not matched to a gene: 4.

On this clonotype itself: The germline gene is not matched at one end of the junction; a read error may be the cause. The CDR3 nucleotides read TGTGCCAGCAGCCCGAGCGGGCCCGGAGAGCTGTTTTTT. Its protein product is CASSPSGPGELFF. The chain is built from TRBV7-9 and TRBJ2-2; weak D call: TRBD2 (6 bases). CDR1 SEHNR and CDR2 FQNEAQ come from the germline V gene (reference sequence). The CDR3 runs 13 residues.

A note on this clonotype: This may stem from a read error, because a much larger clone lies one nucleotide away. Since the CDR3 does not end with the conserved phenylalanine or tryptophan, this likely comes from a read error. The chain carries TRBV12-3 or TRBV12-4 and TRBJ2-3, with D perhaps matching TRBD1 (5 bases). This CDR3 has 16 residues. V lost 2 bases and J lost 2, with 14 bases in between. The CDR3 bases are TGTGCCAGCAGTTTAAACCCGCTGACAGCCACAGATACGCAGTATTTA. Its translation: CASSLNPLTATDTQYL.

This clonotype was observed at least ten times. The genes are TRBV7-9 and TRBJ1-1; 10 bases map to TRBD1. This CDR3 region has 16 residues. The J segment lost 2 bases and the V segment lost 4 bases, leaving 7 bases of the junction unmatched. Germline V gene lookup returns CDR1 SEHNR and CDR2 FQNEAQ (reference sequence). The CDR3 DNA reads as TGTGCCAGCAGCTCATTGGGGACAGGGGTCAACACTGAAGCTTTCTTT. Translated, it gives CASSSLGTGVNTEAFF.

This clonotype has a single count. Its ends do not fully match the called genes, so a read error is possible. This chain joins TRBV10-2 and TRBJ2-7, with no clear D. The CDR3 is 11 amino acids. CDR1 is WSHSY, CDR2 SAAADI, per germline. CDR3 in DNA: TGCGCCAGCAGCTTATCCTACGAGCAGCACTTC. Amino acid sequence: CASSLSYEQHF.

This clonotype appeared many times. CDR3 bases: TGTGCCAGCAGCTTAAGGTCGGAGAACACTGAAGCTTTCTTT. This codes for CASSLRSENTEAFF. V is TRBV7-9 and J is TRBJ1-1; unclear D gene. Trimming pared 2 bases from V and 1 base from J, leaving 8 bases between. Germline values: CDR1 SEHNR, CDR2 FQNEAQ (reference sequence). The length of the CDR3 is 14 residues.

There are many counts of this clonotype. The J gene is TRBJ2-7, the V gene TRBV4-2, with D unclear. Trimming took 6 bases from V and 2 from J, leaving 20 bases between them. The CDR3 loop spans 16 amino acids. Germline V gene data show CDR1 as LGHNA and CDR2 as YNFKEQ. CDR3 coding DNA: TGTGCCAGCAGTTCTGAGTGGGCAGACGGAACCTACGAGCAGTACTTC. Its protein product is CASSSEWADGTYEQYF.

Of note for this clonotype: One junction end disagrees with the germline gene, perhaps due to a read error. This chain links TRBV10-3 with TRBJ1-6; the D is unclear. The CDR3 length is 14 residues. Looked up from germline, CDR1 is ENHRY and CDR2 is SYGVKD. The CDR3 is CASSERSTNSPLHF. CDR3 sequence (DNA): TGTGCCAGCAGTGAGAGGAGTACTAATTCACCCCTCCACTTT.

The rearrangement joins TRBV19 to TRBJ2-7; possible D gene TRBD1, 6 bases. CDR3 length equals 13 residues. The V gene lost 8 bases and the J gene lost 3 bases, with 14 bases spanning the gap. The germline V gene encodes CDR1 LNHDA and CDR2 SQIVND (reference sequence). The CDR3 bases are TGTGCCAGTTGGCAGGGGATGGACTACGAGCAGTACTTC. Amino acids: CASWQGMDYEQYF.

This clonotype showed up just once. This sequence joins TRBV7-9 and TRBJ1-5; D remains ambiguous. CDR1 is SEHNR, CDR2 FQNEAQ, per germline (reference sequence). The V end was cut by 0 bases, the J end by 4 bases, with 10 bases between. This CDR3 comprises 15 residues. The CDR3: CASSLAGGPNQPQHF. The CDR3 nucleotides read TGTGCCAGCAGCTTAGCGGGAGGTCCGAATCAGCCCCAGCATTTT.

Here the CDR3 reads CASRKRSGGATDTQYF. CDR3 DNA sequence: TGTGCCAGCAGAAAGCGGAGCGGGGGGGCCACAGATACGCAGTATTTT. This sequence joins TRBV2 and TRBJ2-3; 10 positions match TRBD2. This CDR3 has 16 amino acids. Germline CDR1 is SNHLY and CDR2 is FYNNEI. V lost 6 bases and J lost 2; bases outside the gene matches: 8.

The V gene is TRBV4-2, the J gene TRBJ2-7; weak D call: TRBD1 (6 bases). V was pared by 0 bases and J by 4 bases, with 13 bases between. The CDR3 is made up of 15 amino acids. CDR1 and CDR2 from the germline V gene are LGHNA and YNFKEQ. The CDR3 sequence: CASSQEEQGVYEQYF. CDR3 nucleotide sequence: TGTGCCAGCAGCCAAGAGGAACAGGGAGTGTACGAGCAGTACTTC.

The V call is TRBV7-6, the J call TRBJ2-5; unclear D gene. The CDR3 sequence is 12 residues long. V was clipped by 3 bases and J by 1 base, with 3 bases between them. Germline CDR1 reads SGHVS; CDR2 reads FNYEAQ. DNA of the CDR3: TGTGCCAGCAGCTTTTTCCAAGAGACCCAGTACTTC. Translating it yields CASSFFQETQYF.